This T cell receptor (beta chain) appears in the sequencing data of a study of blood T cells in healthy people across ages. Overall study context: Template-switching capture recovered about one barcoded beta molecule per two T cells. General study findings and limits: In older individuals, TCR beta diversity per million T cells was lower, falling roughly linearly with age. When one million T cells were used, diversity estimates were thought to be underestimates.

A single count supports this clonotype. Its antigen is unknown. Being one base from a much bigger clone, this may be a read error. With a J-beta primer mix and a sample-barcoded 5' primer, a second PCR ran roughly 6 to 11 cycles. Via MiXCR, TCRdb re-called the 5' RACE reads, giving one row per CDR3 protein. The table has roughly 900,000 distinct CDR3 sequences, about 28% seen once. Peripheral blood from each donor was collected in a volume of approximately 9.5 milliliters. Germline CDR1 and CDR2: SGHRS and YFSETQ. CDR3 length: 13 residues. Sequencing was carried out using blood. The chain links TRBV5-1 to TRBJ1-2; D is unclear. This clonotype was sampled from a woman older than 75 in good health. CDR3 DNA: TGCGTCAGCAGCTTGGGAGGAGACGGTGGCTACACCTTC. Protein sequence: CVSSLGGDGGYTF.